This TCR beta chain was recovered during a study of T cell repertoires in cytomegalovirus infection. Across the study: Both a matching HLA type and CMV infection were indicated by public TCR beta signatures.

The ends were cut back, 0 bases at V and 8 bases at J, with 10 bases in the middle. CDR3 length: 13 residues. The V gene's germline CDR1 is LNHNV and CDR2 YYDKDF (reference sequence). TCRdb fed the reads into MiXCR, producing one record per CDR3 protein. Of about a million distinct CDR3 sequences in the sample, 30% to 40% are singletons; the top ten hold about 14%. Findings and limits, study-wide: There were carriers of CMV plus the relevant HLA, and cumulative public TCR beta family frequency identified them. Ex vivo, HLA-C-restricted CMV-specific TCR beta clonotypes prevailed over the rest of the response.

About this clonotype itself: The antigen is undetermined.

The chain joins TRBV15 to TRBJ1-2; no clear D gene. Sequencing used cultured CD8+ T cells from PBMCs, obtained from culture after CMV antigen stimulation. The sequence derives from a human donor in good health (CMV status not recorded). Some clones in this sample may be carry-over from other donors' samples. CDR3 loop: CATSRDFAWGYTF. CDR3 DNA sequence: TGTGCCACCAGCAGAGATTTTGCGTGGGGCTACACCTTC. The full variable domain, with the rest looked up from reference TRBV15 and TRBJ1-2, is DAMVIQNPRYQVTQFGKPVTLSCSQTLNHNVMYWYQQKSSQAPKLLFHYYDKDFNNEADTPDNFQSRRPNTSFCFLDIRSPGLGDTAMYLCATSRDFAWGYTFGSGTRLTVV.